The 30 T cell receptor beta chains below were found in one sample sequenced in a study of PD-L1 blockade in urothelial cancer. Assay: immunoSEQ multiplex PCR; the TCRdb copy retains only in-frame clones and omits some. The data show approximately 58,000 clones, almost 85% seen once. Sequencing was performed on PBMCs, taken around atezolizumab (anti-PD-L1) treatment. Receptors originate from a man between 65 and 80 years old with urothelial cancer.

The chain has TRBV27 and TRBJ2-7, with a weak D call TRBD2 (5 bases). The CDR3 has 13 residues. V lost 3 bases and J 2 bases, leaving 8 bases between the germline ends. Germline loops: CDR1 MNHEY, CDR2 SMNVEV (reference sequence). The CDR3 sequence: CASSFGIAYEQYF. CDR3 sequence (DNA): TGTGCCAGCAGTTTCGGGATTGCCTACGAGCAGTACTTC.

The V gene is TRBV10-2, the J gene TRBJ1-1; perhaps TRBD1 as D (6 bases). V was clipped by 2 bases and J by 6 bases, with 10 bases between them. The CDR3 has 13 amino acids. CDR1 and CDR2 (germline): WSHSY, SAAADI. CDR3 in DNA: TGCGCCAGCAGTGAGACAGGGATCCCTGAAGCTTTCTTT. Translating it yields CASSETGIPEAFF.

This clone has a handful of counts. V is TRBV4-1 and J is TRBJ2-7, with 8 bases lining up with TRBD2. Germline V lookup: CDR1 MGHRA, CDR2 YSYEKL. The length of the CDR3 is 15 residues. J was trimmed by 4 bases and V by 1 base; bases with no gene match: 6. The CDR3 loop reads CASSQVGRARYEQYF. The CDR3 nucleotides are TGCGCCAGCAGCCAAGTCGGGAGGGCCCGGTACGAGCAGTACTTC.

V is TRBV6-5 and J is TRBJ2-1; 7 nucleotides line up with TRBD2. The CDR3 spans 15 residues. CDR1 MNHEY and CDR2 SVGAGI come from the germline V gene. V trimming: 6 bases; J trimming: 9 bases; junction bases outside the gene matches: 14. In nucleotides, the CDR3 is TGTGCCAGCAGCTCCAGCGGGAACGGAGGGAGTGAGCAGTTCTTC. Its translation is CASSSSGNGGSEQFF.

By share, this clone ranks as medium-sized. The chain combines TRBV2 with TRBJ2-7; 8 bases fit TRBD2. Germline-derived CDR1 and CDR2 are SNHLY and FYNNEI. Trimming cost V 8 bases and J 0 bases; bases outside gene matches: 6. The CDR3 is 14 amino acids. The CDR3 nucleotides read TGTGCCAGCGGTACGGGAGGGCTCTCCTACGAGCAGTACTTC. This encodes CASGTGGLSYEQYF. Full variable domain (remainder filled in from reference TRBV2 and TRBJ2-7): EPEVTQTPSHQVTQMGQEVILRCVPISNHLYFYWYRQILGQKVEFLVSFYNNEISEKSEIFDDQFSVERPDGSNFTLKIRSTKLEDSAMYFCASGTGGLSYEQYFGPGTRLTVT.

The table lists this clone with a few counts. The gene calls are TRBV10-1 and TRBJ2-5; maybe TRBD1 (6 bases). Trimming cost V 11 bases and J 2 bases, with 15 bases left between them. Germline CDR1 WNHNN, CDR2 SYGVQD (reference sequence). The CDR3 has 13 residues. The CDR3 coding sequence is TGCGCCGCCCCAAGAGGACAGCAAGAGACCCAGTACTTC. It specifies CAAPRGQQETQYF.

The CDR3 region is CASSQGLSDPEAFF. CDR3 nucleotide sequence: TGCGCCAGCAGCCAAGGTCTCAGCGACCCTGAAGCTTTCTTT. The chain links TRBV4-1 to TRBJ1-1; D call uncertain. CDR1 is MGHRA, CDR2 YSYEKL, per germline. V lost 1 base and J 6 bases, leaving 12 bases between the germline ends. The CDR3 loop spans 14 amino acids.

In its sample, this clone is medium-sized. The CDR3 reads CASRAREVPYEQYF. The CDR3, as DNA: TGTGCCAGCAGAGCCCGGGAGGTCCCCTACGAGCAGTACTTC. This chain links TRBV6-1 with TRBJ2-7; 7 bases are a match to TRBD2. Trimming removed 6 bases from V and 2 bases from J; junction bases left unmatched: 7. Germline CDR1 reads MNHNS; CDR2 reads SASEGT. The CDR3 covers 14 residues.

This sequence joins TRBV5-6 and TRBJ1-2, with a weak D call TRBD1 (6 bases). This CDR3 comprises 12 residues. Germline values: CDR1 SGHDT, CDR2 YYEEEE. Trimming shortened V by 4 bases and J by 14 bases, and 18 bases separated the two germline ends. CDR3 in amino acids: CASSVEQGRGTF. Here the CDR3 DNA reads TGTGCCAGCAGCGTGGAGCAGGGGAGGGGAACCTTC.

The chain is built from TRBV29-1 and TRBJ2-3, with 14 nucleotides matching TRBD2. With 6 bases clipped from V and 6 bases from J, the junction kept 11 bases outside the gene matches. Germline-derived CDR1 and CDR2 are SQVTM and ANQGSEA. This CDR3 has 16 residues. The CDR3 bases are TGCAGCGTCCCCGGACTAGCGGGAGGATCAGGGGATACGCAGTATTTT. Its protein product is CSVPGLAGGSGDTQYF.

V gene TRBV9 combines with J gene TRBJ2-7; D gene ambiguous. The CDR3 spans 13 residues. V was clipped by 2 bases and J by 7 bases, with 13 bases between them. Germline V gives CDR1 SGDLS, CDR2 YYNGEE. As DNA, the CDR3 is TGTGCCAGCAGCGTTACTTCCTACGGGGAGCAGTACTTC. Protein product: CASSVTSYGEQYF.

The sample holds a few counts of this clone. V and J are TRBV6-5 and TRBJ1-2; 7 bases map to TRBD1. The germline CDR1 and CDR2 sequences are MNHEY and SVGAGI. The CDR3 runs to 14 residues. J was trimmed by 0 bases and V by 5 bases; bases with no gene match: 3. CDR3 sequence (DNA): TGTGCCAGCAGTGCAGGGGGAGCTAACTATGGCTACACCTTC. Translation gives CASSAGGANYGYTF.

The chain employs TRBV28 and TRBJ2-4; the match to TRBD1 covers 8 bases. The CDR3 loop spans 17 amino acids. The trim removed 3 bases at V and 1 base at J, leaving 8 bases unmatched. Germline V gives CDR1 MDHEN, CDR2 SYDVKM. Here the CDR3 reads CASSLGRGQVAKNIQYF. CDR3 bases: TGTGCCAGCAGTTTGGGCAGGGGGCAGGTGGCCAAAAACATTCAGTACTTC. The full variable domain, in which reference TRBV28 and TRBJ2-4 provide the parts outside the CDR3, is DVKVTQSSRYLVKRTGEKVFLECVQDMDHENMFWYRQDPGLGLRLIYFSYDVKMKEKGDIPEGYSVSREKKERFSLILESASTNQTSMYLCASSLGRGQVAKNIQYFGAGTRLSVL.

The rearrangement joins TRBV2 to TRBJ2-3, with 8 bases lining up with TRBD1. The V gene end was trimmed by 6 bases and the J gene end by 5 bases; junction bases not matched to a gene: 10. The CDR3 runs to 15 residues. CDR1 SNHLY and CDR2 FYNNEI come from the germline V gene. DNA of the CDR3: TGTGCCAGCAGCGTCCGGACAGGGCAGGGAGATACGCAGTATTTT. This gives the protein CASSVRTGQGDTQYF.

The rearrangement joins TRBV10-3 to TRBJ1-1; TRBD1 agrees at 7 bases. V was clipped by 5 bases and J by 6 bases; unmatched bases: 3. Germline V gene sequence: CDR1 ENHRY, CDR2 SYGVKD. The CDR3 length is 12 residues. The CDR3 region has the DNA TGTGCCATCAGTTTAACAGGGGCTGAAGCTTTCTTT. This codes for CAISLTGAEAFF.

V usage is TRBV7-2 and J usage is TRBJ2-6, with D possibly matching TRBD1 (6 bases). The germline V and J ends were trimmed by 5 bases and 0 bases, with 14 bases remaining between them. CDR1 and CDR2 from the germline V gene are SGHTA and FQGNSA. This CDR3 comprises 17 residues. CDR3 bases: TGTGCCAGCAGCAGCAGGGGAATCCTCTCTGGGGCCAACGTCCTGACTTTC. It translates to CASSSRGILSGANVLTF.

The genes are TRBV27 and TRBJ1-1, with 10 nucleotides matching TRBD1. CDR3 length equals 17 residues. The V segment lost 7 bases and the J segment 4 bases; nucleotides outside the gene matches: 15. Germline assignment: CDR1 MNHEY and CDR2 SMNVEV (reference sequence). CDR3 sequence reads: CASKTGGQGIGSTEAFF. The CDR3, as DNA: TGTGCCAGCAAAACCGGGGGACAGGGGATTGGTAGCACTGAAGCTTTCTTT.

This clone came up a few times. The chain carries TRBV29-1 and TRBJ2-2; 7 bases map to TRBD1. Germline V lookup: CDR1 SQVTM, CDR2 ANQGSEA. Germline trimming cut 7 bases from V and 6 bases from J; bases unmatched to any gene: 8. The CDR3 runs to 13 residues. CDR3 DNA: TGCAGCGCACGACAGGGTTCTGCCGGGGAGCTGTTTTTT. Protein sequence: CSARQGSAGELFF.

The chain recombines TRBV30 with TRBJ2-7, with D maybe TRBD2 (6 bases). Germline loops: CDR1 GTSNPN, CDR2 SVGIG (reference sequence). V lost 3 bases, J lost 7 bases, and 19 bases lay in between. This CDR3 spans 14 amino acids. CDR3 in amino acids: CAWRQNPRDSEQYF. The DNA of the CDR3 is TGTGCCTGGAGGCAGAACCCCCGGGACTCAGAGCAGTACTTC.

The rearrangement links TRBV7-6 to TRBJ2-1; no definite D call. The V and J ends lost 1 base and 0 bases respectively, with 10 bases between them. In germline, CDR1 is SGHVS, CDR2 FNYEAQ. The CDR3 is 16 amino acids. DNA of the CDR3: TGTGCCAGCAGCTTAGTTGCGGTCAGCTCCTACAATGAGCAGTTCTTC. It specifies CASSLVAVSSYNEQFF.

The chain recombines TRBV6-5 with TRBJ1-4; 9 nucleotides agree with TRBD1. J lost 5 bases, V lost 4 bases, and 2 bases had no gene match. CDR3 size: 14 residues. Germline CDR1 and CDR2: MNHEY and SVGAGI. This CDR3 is CASSSTGGNEKLFF. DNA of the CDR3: TGTGCCAGCAGTTCCACAGGGGGCAATGAAAAACTGTTTTTT.

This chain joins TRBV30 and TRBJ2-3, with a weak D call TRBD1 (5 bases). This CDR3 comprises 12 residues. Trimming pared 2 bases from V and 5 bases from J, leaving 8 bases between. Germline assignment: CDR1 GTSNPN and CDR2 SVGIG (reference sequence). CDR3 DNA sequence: TGTGCCTGGAGTAGGCAGGGAGATACGCAGTATTTT. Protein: CAWSRQGDTQYF.

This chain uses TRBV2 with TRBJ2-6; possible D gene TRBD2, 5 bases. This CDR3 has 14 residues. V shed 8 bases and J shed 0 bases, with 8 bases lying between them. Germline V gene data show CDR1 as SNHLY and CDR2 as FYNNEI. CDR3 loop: CASCRDSGANVLTF. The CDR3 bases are TGTGCCAGCTGCCGGGACTCTGGGGCCAACGTCCTGACTTTC.

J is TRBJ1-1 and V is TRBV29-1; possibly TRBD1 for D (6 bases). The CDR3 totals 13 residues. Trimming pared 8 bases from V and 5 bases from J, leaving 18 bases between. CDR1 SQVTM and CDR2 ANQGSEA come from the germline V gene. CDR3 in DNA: TGCAGCTATGCCGGACAGTCGGGGACTGAAGCTTTCTTT. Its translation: CSYAGQSGTEAFF.

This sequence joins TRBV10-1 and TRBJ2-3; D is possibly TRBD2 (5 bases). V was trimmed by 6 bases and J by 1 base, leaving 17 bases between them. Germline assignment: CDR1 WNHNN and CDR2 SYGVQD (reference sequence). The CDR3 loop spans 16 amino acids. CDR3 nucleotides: TGCGCCAGCAGCTACCTGAGCGGAGCCGGCACAGATACGCAGTATTTT. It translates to CASSYLSGAGTDTQYF.

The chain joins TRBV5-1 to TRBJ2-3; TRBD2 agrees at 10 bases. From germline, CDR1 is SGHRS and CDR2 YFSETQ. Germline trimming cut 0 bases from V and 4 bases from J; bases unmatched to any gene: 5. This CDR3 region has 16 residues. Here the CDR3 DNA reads TGCGCCAGCAGCTTGGCGCCTAGCGGGAGTGCAGATACGCAGTATTTT. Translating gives CASSLAPSGSADTQYF.

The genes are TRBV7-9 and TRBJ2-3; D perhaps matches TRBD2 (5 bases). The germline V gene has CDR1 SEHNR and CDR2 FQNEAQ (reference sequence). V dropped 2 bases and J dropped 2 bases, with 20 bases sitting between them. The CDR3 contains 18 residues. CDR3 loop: CASSLRSGGSILTDTQYF. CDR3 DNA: TGTGCCAGCAGCTTAAGATCGGGCGGGTCGATCCTCACAGATACGCAGTATTTT.

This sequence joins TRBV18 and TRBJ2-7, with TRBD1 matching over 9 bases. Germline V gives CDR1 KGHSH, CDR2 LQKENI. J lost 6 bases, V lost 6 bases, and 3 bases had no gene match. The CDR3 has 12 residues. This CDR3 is CASSDRGGEQYF. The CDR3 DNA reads TGTGCCAGCTCGGACAGGGGCGGCGAGCAGTACTTC.

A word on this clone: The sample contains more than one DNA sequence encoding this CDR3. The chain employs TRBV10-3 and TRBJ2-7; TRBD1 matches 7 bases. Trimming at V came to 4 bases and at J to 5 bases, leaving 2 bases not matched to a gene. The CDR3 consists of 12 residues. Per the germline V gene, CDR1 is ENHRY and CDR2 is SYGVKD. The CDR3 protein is CAISAGQDEQYF. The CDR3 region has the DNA TGTGCCATCAGTGCTGGACAGGACGAGCAGTACTTC.

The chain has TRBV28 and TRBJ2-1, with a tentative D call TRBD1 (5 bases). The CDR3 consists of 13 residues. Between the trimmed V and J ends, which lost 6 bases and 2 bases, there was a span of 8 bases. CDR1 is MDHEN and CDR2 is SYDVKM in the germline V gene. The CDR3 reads CASRSRAYNEQFF. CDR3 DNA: TGTGCCAGCAGATCCAGGGCCTACAATGAGCAGTTCTTC.